This TCR beta chain was documented in a study of blood T cell repertoires in COVID-19. Overall study context: Both acute and convalescent COVID-19 samples were obtained from the United States, Italy and Spain. Sources were T cells, B-cell-depleted T cells, or PBMCs; the material itself was cDNA or gDNA.

The CDR3 runs to 15 residues. CDR1 is MNHEY and CDR2 is SMNVEV in the germline V gene (reference sequence). The J segment lost 3 bases and the V segment lost 5 bases, leaving 7 bases of the junction unmatched. Method: immunoSEQ multiplex PCR; TCRdb's copy keeps in-frame clones and lacks some. The sample contains about 130,000 clones, around three quarters of which appear only once. This chain joins TRBV27 and TRBJ1-1; 9 bases align to TRBD1. The sequencing sample was made of peripheral blood. The source of this sequence is a man aged 40-55 years with active or convalescent COVID-19. CDR3: CASSPWTGVDTEAFF. CDR3 bases: TGTGCCAGCAGTCCCTGGACAGGGGTGGACACTGAAGCTTTCTTT.